Sequencing of this T cell receptor beta chain was carried out in a study of blood T cell repertoires in COVID-19. Study in general: The cDNA or gDNA used as material had been derived from T cells, B-cell-depleted T cells, or PBMCs.

Original data processing: Scientists estimated how many nucleated cells there were by amplifying reference gene primers. Only in-frame clones appear in the TCRdb table, and some are missing; sequencing was by immunoSEQ multiplex PCR. D and trimming were read from the DNA, whereas the V and J calls and clone size are those reported in that table. The data contain 150,000 to 200,000 clones, roughly 88% of them singletons. The CDR3 is 16 residues long. Per the germline V gene, CDR1 is LNHDA and CDR2 is SQIVND (reference sequence). The V and J ends lost 3 bases and 4 bases respectively, with 16 bases between them. In this sample, this clone turned up once.

The chain uses TRBV19 and TRBJ2-1; TRBD1 is a possible D gene (5 bases). The TCR was taken from a human donor with active or convalescent COVID-19. The donor label of this sample is uncertain. The specimen was peripheral blood. The chain's CDR3 is CASSIPQAGRYNEQFF. In DNA form, the CDR3 reads TGTGCCAGTAGTATCCCTCAGGCAGGGCGGTACAATGAGCAGTTCTTC. The full variable domain, its missing parts supplied by reference TRBV19 and TRBJ2-1, is DGGITQSPKYLFRKEGQNVTLSCEQNLNHDAMYWYRQDPGQGLRLIYYSQIVNDFQKGDIAEGYSVSREKKESFPLTVTSAQKNPTAFYLCASSIPQAGRYNEQFFGPGTRLTVL.